This T cell receptor beta chain is drawn from a study of T cell responses to AZD1222 COVID-19 vaccine. Overall study findings and caveats: The study reported that nearly half of spike-specific TCRs target unmutated variant regions. CD4 TCRs covered the whole spike, strongest at regions 160-218 and 743-854.

Whether given at about 4 or about 12 weeks, second doses were pooled. The CDR3 spans 14 residues. The V and J ends lost 6 bases and 0 bases respectively, with 8 bases between them. Germline loops: CDR1 MNHEY, CDR2 SVGAGI. Remarks on this clone: Its antigen remains unknown.

Sequencing used immunoSEQ multiplex PCR; TCRdb keeps in-frame clones, though not all of them. The table shows 100,000 or so clones, with 80% to 90% occurring only once. The sample here was peripheral blood, taken 28 days after the second AZD1222 dose. The rearrangement links TRBV6-5 to TRBJ1-4, with D possibly TRBD1 on 5 matching bases. The TCR sequence derives from an adult who received the AZD1222 COVID-19 vaccine. CDR3 residues: CASRAGPTNEKLFF. The CDR3 DNA follows: TGTGCCAGCAGGGCGGGACCAACTAATGAAAAACTGTTTTTT.